These T cell receptor beta chains were read from a single sample in a study of OX40 agonist ivuxolimab in advanced cancers. Using immunoSEQ multiplex PCR, the repertoire was profiled, and TCRdb retains in-frame clones only, with some absent. The sample lists 92,000 or so clones; approximately 80% were seen once. Sequenced material: CD4+ or CD8+ T cells sorted from blood, taken in a trial of the OX40 agonist ivuxolimab. The receptors were gathered from an adult with an advanced solid tumor such as melanoma, head and neck, liver or kidney cancer. The CDR3 runs from the conserved cysteine through the conserved F or W. D genes are given only for firm matches. A clone size is listed for some rows: how often the clone was seen (once, few, many), or a class if it is expanded.

j_gene | v_gene | abundance | d_gene | CDR3nt | CDR3aa
TRBJ1-1 | TRBV16 | - | - | TGTGCCAGCAGCCAAATTTCAGGGTATGGGGCTGAAGCTTTCTTT | CASSQISGYGAEAFF
TRBJ1-1 | TRBV5-6 | - | TRBD1 | TGTGCCAGCAGCCTCCGGACAGGTTTAGGGAACACTGAAGCTTTCTTT | CASSLRTGLGNTEAFF
TRBJ1-1 | TRBV6-1 | - | TRBD1 | TGTGCCAGCGGGGGACAGGGGAACACTGAAGCTTTCTTT | CASGGQGNTEAFF
TRBJ1-5 | TRBV7-2 | few | - | TGTGCCAGCAGTTCCATCCCGGCGGTCAATCAGCCCCAGCATTTT | CASSSIPAVNQPQHF
TRBJ1-1 | TRBV7-2 | once | - | TGTGCCAGCAGCTCGTGGCAGAACACTGAAGCTTTCTTT | CASSSWQNTEAFF
TRBJ2-1 | TRBV5-1 | - | TRBD1 | TGCGCCAGCAGTCCCGGGACAGGGTCCTACAATGAGCAGTTCTTC | CASSPGTGSYNEQFF
TRBJ1-1 | TRBV27 | once | - | TGTGCCAGCAGTTTTAGGCAACTCGGGGAGAACACTGAAGCTTTCTTT | CASSFRQLGENTEAFF
TRBJ2-5 | TRBV6-4 | - | - | TGTGCCAGCAGTGATAAGGGGGAGGATTTCGCAGCGTCGTCGGTGAAGACCCAGTACTTC | CASSDKGEDFAASSVKTQYF
TRBJ2-7 | TRBV9 | - | - | TGTGCCAGCAGCGGACAGAACTACGAGCAGTACTTC | CASSGQNYEQYF
TRBJ1-2 | TRBV7-9 | few | TRBD1 | TGTGCCAGCTCGGGAGACAGGGGGCTAATCTATGGCTACACCTTC | CASSGDRGLIYGYTF
TRBJ2-5 | TRBV7-2 | - | - | TGTGCCAGCCTTAACTTTCGGGGGGCGACCCAGTACTTC | CASLNFRGATQYF
TRBJ2-3 | TRBV5-1 | - | TRBD1 | TGCGCCAGCAGCCAGAGACAGGGTAGAGATACGCAGTATTTT | CASSQRQGRDTQYF